This T cell receptor beta chain comes out of a study of shared clonotypes between healthy human individuals. Naive CD8 cells comprised CD45RO-negative, CCR7-positively selected cells, excluding terminally differentiated effector memory CD45RA+ cells. After removal of 7 bases from V and 2 bases from J, the junction contained 15 bases not matched to a gene. CDR3 size: 18 residues. Germline assignment: CDR1 MNHEY and CDR2 SMNVEV (reference sequence). The repertoire was sequenced with immunoSEQ multiplex PCR; TCRdb's copy has only in-frame clones and lacks some. The sample lists about 2,200,000 clones, 85% to 95% seen once, with approximately 1.7% in the top ten.

The source is a man aged 18 to 29 in good health. Some clones in this sample may be carry-over from other donors' samples. The chain has TRBV27 and TRBJ2-7, with 12 nucleotides matching TRBD1. Sequencing was done on a sample of naive CD8+ T cells from PBMCs. CDR3: CASIGWGTGGGGAYEQYF. In DNA, the CDR3 is TGTGCCAGCATTGGGTGGGGGACAGGGGGCGGAGGGGCCTACGAGCAGTACTTC.